The sample holds many counts of the clone carrying this T cell receptor beta chain. Its antigen is still unknown. Authors' analysis steps: What underpinned the distant-metastasis classifier for papillary thyroid cancer was the set of CDR3 differences across clinicopathological groups. TCRdb reprocessed the PCR reads via MiXCR. None of the V and J calls come from the authors' own analysis; TCRdb made them. Of tens of thousands of clones in the sample, approximately 20% were seen once. With V trimmed by 6 bases and J by 8 bases, 10 bases remained unmatched. Germline loops: CDR1 SQVTM, CDR2 ANQGSEA. The CDR3 length is 13 residues. The data originate from a study of metastatic and nonmetastatic thyroid tumors. On the study more broadly: A comparison of repertoires was made across blood and tumor or nodule tissue from malignant and benign thyroid patients. Notes on the study in general: Benign nodules reportedly had significantly lower TCR beta diversity than malignant thyroid tumors in blood and tumor.

Every patient underwent thyroid surgery untreated. This clonotype was sampled from a female donor with papillary thyroid cancer or a benign thyroid nodule (not recorded which). Some clones in this sample may be carry-over from other donors' samples. Sequencing was performed on adjacent normal tissue. The chain carries TRBV29-1 and TRBJ2-1, with TRBD1 matching 7 bases. The CDR3 region is CSVRDSGYDEQFF. CDR3 nucleotides: TGCAGCGTCCGGGACAGCGGTTACGATGAGCAGTTCTTC.